Following are 14 T cell receptor beta chains from one sample sequenced in a study of CD8 T cells in Susac syndrome. A quantity of roughly 0.5 to 1 ug RNA underwent reverse transcription using random hexamers. MiXCR, run by TCRdb on the immunoSEQ multiplex PCR reads, gives a single entry per CDR3 protein. The sample lists 150,000 to 200,000 distinct CDR3 sequences, 95% occurring once. The sample consisted of CD8+ T cells from PBMCs. The origin of the receptors is a human donor with multiple sclerosis.

The chain carries TRBV12-3 or TRBV12-4 and TRBJ1-6; weak D call: TRBD1 (6 bases). V shed 3 bases and J shed 14 bases, with 14 bases lying between them. The CDR3 has 13 amino acids. As DNA, the CDR3 is TGTGCCAGCAGTTTGACAGGCCTTAGGACCCTCCACTTT. This translates into CASSLTGLRTLHF.

In this sample, this clonotype turned up once. The chain carries TRBV19 and TRBJ2-7; D gene uncertain. Between the trimmed V and J ends, which lost 1 base and 1 base, there was a span of 8 bases. The CDR3 has 14 amino acids. CDR1 and CDR2 from the germline V gene are LNHDA and SQIVND (reference sequence). CDR3 nucleotide sequence: TGTGCCAGTAGTATAGTGCCGGATTCCTACGAGCAGTACTTC. It codes for CASSIVPDSYEQYF.

Only one count was recorded for this clonotype. The chain recombines TRBV20-1 with TRBJ1-3; D remains unclear. Germline V gene lookup returns CDR1 DFQATT and CDR2 SNEGSKA (reference sequence). Trimming took 3 bases from V and 0 from J, leaving 9 bases between them. This CDR3 has 14 amino acids. The CDR3, as DNA: TGCAGTGCTAGCGTTTCCTTCTCTGGAAACACCATATATTTT. Translation gives CSASVSFSGNTIYF.

A few counts support this clonotype. The chain's CDR3 is CASSSTGNYEQYF. CDR3 sequence (DNA): TGTGCCAGCAGCTCGACAGGGAACTACGAGCAGTACTTC. The chain has TRBV13 and TRBJ2-7; 7 bases are a match to TRBD1. Trimming cost V 4 bases and J 3 bases; bases outside gene matches: 3. The CDR3 sequence is 13 residues long. Germline V gene lookup returns CDR1 PRHDT and CDR2 FYEKMQ (reference sequence).

This chain connects TRBV20-1 to TRBJ2-4; D assignment may be TRBD1 or TRBD2 (6 bases each). CDR3 length: 13 residues. Germline V gives CDR1 DFQATT, CDR2 SNEGSKA (reference sequence). The CDR3 here is CRNTEGGKNIQYF. The DNA of the CDR3 is TGCAGAAATACGGAGGGGGGCAAAAACATTCAGTACTTC.

The genes are TRBV7-2 and TRBJ2-3, with 8 bases lining up with TRBD1. CDR3 length equals 16 residues. Unmatched junction bases numbered 8, after V lost 5 bases and J lost 1 base. Germline loops: CDR1 SGHTA, CDR2 FQGNSA. CDR3 coding DNA: TGTGCCAGCAGCGCCCAGGGGGCGGGTGGCACAGATACGCAGTATTTT. Translation gives CASSAQGAGGTDTQYF. The full variable domain, in which reference TRBV7-2 and TRBJ2-3 provide the parts outside the CDR3, is GAGVSQSPSNKVTEKGKDVELRCDPISGHTALYWYRQSLGQGLEFLIYFQGNSAPDKSGLPSDRFSAERTGGSVSTLTIQRTQQEDSAVYLCASSAQGAGGTDTQYFGPGTRLTVL.

CDR3 bases: TGTGCCAGCAGTTACTCGCCCGGGAGGACGCAGTATTTT. It yields the protein CASSYSPGRTQYF. The V gene is TRBV6-5, the J gene TRBJ2-3, with TRBD2 identical over 7 bases. Germline V gives CDR1 MNHEY, CDR2 SVGAGI. J lost 9 bases, V lost 0 bases, and 3 bases had no gene match. The CDR3 runs 13 residues.

The chain joins TRBV28 to TRBJ1-5; D is ambiguous. Germline lookup yields CDR1 MDHEN and CDR2 SYDVKM. Trimming shortened V by 7 bases and J by 0 bases, and 7 bases separated the two germline ends. The CDR3 spans 13 residues. This chain's CDR3 is CASTYGSNQPQHF. CDR3 bases: TGTGCCAGCACATACGGTAGCAATCAGCCCCAGCATTTT.

The chain links TRBV4-1 to TRBJ1-6; no definite D call. V was cut by 2 bases and J by 5 bases, with 16 bases left in between. Germline CDR1 is MGHRA and CDR2 is YSYEKL. The CDR3 contains 17 residues. The CDR3 coding sequence is TGCGCCAGCAGCCAAACTGGCACGCCATACCATAATTCACCCCTCCACTTT. Its protein product is CASSQTGTPYHNSPLHF.

The chain joins TRBV5-4 to TRBJ2-5, with TRBD2 matching 11 bases. Trimming cost V 4 bases and J 1 base; bases outside gene matches: 15. The CDR3 sequence is 19 residues long. CDR1 and CDR2 from the germline V gene are SGHNT and YYREEE (reference sequence). As DNA, the CDR3 is TGTGCCAGCAGCCCGTTACTAGCGGGGGTACCGCCAGCCCAAGAGACCCAGTACTTC. Translating it yields CASSPLLAGVPPAQETQYF.

The CDR3 loop is CASSQDRGGPDTQYF. CDR3 DNA sequence: TGCGCCAGCAGCCAAGACAGGGGAGGCCCAGATACGCAGTATTTT. V is TRBV4-1 and J is TRBJ2-3, with D perhaps being TRBD1 or TRBD2 (6 bases each). The CDR3 runs 15 residues. Germline loops: CDR1 MGHRA, CDR2 YSYEKL. Trimming cost V 0 bases and J 4 bases, with 11 bases left between them.

The genes are TRBV3-1 and TRBJ2-2, with 7 bases fitting TRBD1. The germline V gene has CDR1 LGHDT and CDR2 YNNKEL (reference sequence). J lost 11 bases, V lost 4 bases, and 4 bases had no gene match. The CDR3 runs to 12 residues. The DNA of the CDR3 is TGTGCCAGCAGCCGACAGGGTTTTGAGCTGTTTTTT. As protein: CASSRQGFELFF.

This rearrangement joins TRBV6-1 to TRBJ2-1; 9 bases map to TRBD1. The CDR3 length is 16 residues. CDR1 is MNHNS and CDR2 is SASEGT in the germline V gene. With 6 bases clipped from V and 4 bases from J, the junction kept 10 bases outside the gene matches. As DNA, the CDR3 is TGTGCCAGCAGCTTCCCACAGGGGGCTTGGTACAATGAGCAGTTCTTC. The encoded protein is CASSFPQGAWYNEQFF.

This rearrangement joins TRBV20-1 to TRBJ2-7, with D possibly matching TRBD1 (5 bases). This CDR3 is built from 17 residues. Per germline, CDR1 DFQATT and CDR2 SNEGSKA (reference sequence). Trimming left V 0 bases short and J 2 bases short, with 20 bases between. CDR3 residues: CSARDLAGILGPYEQYF. The CDR3 bases are TGCAGTGCTAGAGATTTGGCAGGGATCCTAGGGCCCTACGAGCAGTACTTC.